These 24 T cell receptor beta chains share one sample of origin, sequenced in a study of radiation and T cells in renal cell carcinoma. Time point in this sample: blood 2 weeks post-SBRT. The treatment here: 15 Gy SBRT to primary tumor, nephrectomy 4 weeks later. Here immunoSEQ multiplex PCR was the method, and the copy in TCRdb shows in-frame clones only, minus some. The sample shows some 26,000 clones, roughly 80% of them seen only once. Sequences were derived from blood, sampled from a patient whose treatment included radiotherapy and nephrectomy. The receptors come from a man aged 60 to 69 with renal cell carcinoma.

The J gene is TRBJ1-1, the V gene TRBV6-6, with 7 positions matching TRBD1. Germline CDR1 MNHNY, CDR2 SVGAGI (reference sequence). V was clipped by 4 bases and J by 0 bases; unmatched bases: 8. CDR3 length equals 16 residues. The CDR3 reads CASSLGGMGMNTEAFF. The CDR3 DNA is TGTGCCAGCAGTTTAGGGGGCATGGGGATGAACACTGAAGCTTTCTTT.

This clone was seen a few times. In DNA, the CDR3 is TGCGCCAGCGAGGCGGGGCAGGGGGCGCGCAATGAGCAGTTCTTC. Translating it yields CASEAGQGARNEQFF. The rearrangement uses TRBV5-1 and TRBJ2-1, with 8 bases fitting TRBD1. V lost 7 bases to trimming and J lost 6 bases; unmatched junction nucleotides: 12. The CDR3 runs to 15 residues. Per germline, CDR1 SGHRS and CDR2 YFSETQ. The entire variable domain, with the rest obtained from reference TRBV5-1 and TRBJ2-1, is as follows: KAGVTQTPRYLIKTRGQQVTLSCSPISGHRSVSWYQQTPGQGLQFLFEYFSETQRNKGNFPGRFSGRQFSNSRSEMNVSTLELGDSALYLCASEAGQGARNEQFFGPGTRLTVL.

The chain links TRBV7-9 to TRBJ2-5, with D possibly TRBD1 on 6 matching bases. The germline CDR1 and CDR2 sequences are SEHNR and FQNEAQ (reference sequence). This CDR3 contains 12 residues. V lost 8 bases, J lost 5 bases, and 12 bases lay in between. The CDR3 DNA sequence: TGTGCCAGCGGGAACCAGGGGGAGACCCAGTACTTC. Translation gives CASGNQGETQYF.

J is TRBJ1-1 and V is TRBV18; unclear D gene. Deletions cut 2 bases from V and 2 bases from J, with 9 bases between. The CDR3 is made up of 14 amino acids. Germline V lookup: CDR1 KGHSH, CDR2 LQKENI. The CDR3, as DNA: TGTGCCAGCTCACCATCTTCAAAAAACACTGAAGCTTTCTTT. This sequence encodes CASSPSSKNTEAFF.

This clone was counted a single time. The chain links TRBV27 to TRBJ1-5, with a possible D match to TRBD1 (5 bases). Trimming removed 0 bases from V and 8 bases from J, with 14 bases in between. In germline, CDR1 is MNHEY, CDR2 SMNVEV (reference sequence). This CDR3 contains 15 residues. The CDR3, as DNA: TGTGCCAGCAGTTTATCGTCGGGACCCTTGGAGCCCCAGCATTTT. Amino acid sequence: CASSLSSGPLEPQHF.

The V and J genes are TRBV9 and TRBJ2-3; the D is unclear. Germline V gene sequence: CDR1 SGDLS, CDR2 YYNGEE. Trimming shortened V by 3 bases and J by 9 bases, and 11 bases separated the two germline ends. The CDR3 length is 12 residues. The CDR3 DNA reads as TGTGCCAGCAGCGGTACCAGTAACACGCAGTATTTT. Translation gives CASSGTSNTQYF.

The chain is built from TRBV29-1 and TRBJ2-3; D is unclear. This CDR3 has 13 amino acids. Germline assignment: CDR1 SQVTM and CDR2 ANQGSEA. V lost 4 bases to trimming and J lost 4 bases, with 12 bases between them. CDR3 region: CSVVGVASDTQYF. Written as DNA, the CDR3 is TGCAGCGTTGTAGGAGTAGCCTCAGATACGCAGTATTTT.

The rearrangement joins TRBV2 to TRBJ2-6; TRBD1 or TRBD2 may be the D gene (5 bases each). CDR3 length: 16 residues. Trimming removed 7 bases at V and 1 base at J, with 14 bases between. Germline CDR1 reads SNHLY; CDR2 reads FYNNEI. CDR3 sequence: CASTWDGLSGANVLTF. CDR3 nucleotide sequence: TGTGCCAGCACCTGGGACGGACTTTCTGGGGCCAACGTCCTGACTTTC.

V usage is TRBV5-1 and J usage is TRBJ2-3; 7 bases map to TRBD2. The CDR3 contains 16 residues. J gave up 0 bases and V 2 bases, and 6 bases lay outside the gene matches. Germline assignment: CDR1 SGHRS and CDR2 YFSETQ. Here the CDR3 reads CASSFPSGTSTDTQYF. The CDR3 DNA is TGCGCCAGCAGCTTTCCAAGCGGGACTAGCACAGATACGCAGTATTTT.

This chain joins TRBV30 and TRBJ1-6; no reliable D call. The CDR3 loop spans 13 amino acids. Germline CDR1 reads GTSNPN; CDR2 reads SVGIG (reference sequence). Trimming shortened V by 2 bases and J by 7 bases, and 9 bases separated the two germline ends. DNA for the CDR3: TGTGCCTGGAGTCCAAACCACAATTCACCCCTCCACTTT. It translates to CAWSPNHNSPLHF. The whole variable domain, remainder taken from reference TRBV30 and TRBJ1-6, is SQTIHQWPATLVQPVGSPLSLECTVEGTSNPNLYWYRQAAGRGLQLLFYSVGIGQISSEVPQNLSASRPQDRQFILSSKKLLLSDSGFYLCAWSPNHNSPLHFGNGTRLTVT.

The chain recombines TRBV11-2 with TRBJ2-7, with TRBD2 matching 10 bases. The V gene end was trimmed by 5 bases and the J gene end by 7 bases; junction bases not matched to a gene: 11. The CDR3 has 15 residues. The germline gives CDR1 SGHAT, CDR2 FQNNGV. The CDR3, as DNA: TGTGCCAGCAGCCCGACCCTAGCGGGGGAAGGAGAGCAGTACTTC. Its translation is CASSPTLAGEGEQYF.

J is TRBJ1-6 and V is TRBV5-1, with 7 nucleotides matching TRBD1. CDR3 length equals 14 residues. The ends lost 4 bases at V and 14 bases at J; junction bases unmatched: 12. Germline V gene lookup returns CDR1 SGHRS and CDR2 YFSETQ. The CDR3 region is CASSTETGSQALHF. CDR3 sequence (DNA): TGCGCCAGCAGCACCGAGACAGGGTCCCAAGCCCTCCACTTT.

This chain links TRBV29-1 with TRBJ2-5, with TRBD2 matching 13 bases. The end of the DNA aligns better with TRBJ2-7, so the J call may be wrong. The length of the CDR3 is 14 residues. CDR1 and CDR2 (germline): SQVTM, ANQGSEA. CDR3 in DNA: TGCAGCGTCACACTAGCGGGAGGGCTATACGAGCAGTACTTC. It codes for CSVTLAGGLYEQYF.

J is TRBJ2-4 and V is TRBV19, with D tentatively TRBD2 (6 bases). Per the germline V gene, CDR1 is LNHDA and CDR2 is SQIVND (reference sequence). The CDR3 runs to 15 residues. Trimming took off 5 bases at V and 1 base at J, with 12 bases between the two ends. CDR3 residues: CASSWGDGAKNIQYF. The CDR3 coding sequence is TGTGCCAGTAGTTGGGGGGACGGGGCCAAAAACATTCAGTACTTC.

The chain links TRBV5-1 to TRBJ2-1; D ambiguous. Trimming removed 4 bases at V and 0 bases at J, with 11 bases between. Germline V lookup: CDR1 SGHRS, CDR2 YFSETQ. This CDR3 region has 15 residues. CDR3 nucleotide sequence: TGCGCCAGCAGCCCGATGGGAAGCTCCTACAATGAGCAGTTCTTC. It is translated as CASSPMGSSYNEQFF.

V and J are TRBV9 and TRBJ2-5, with 7 bases that match TRBD1. The CDR3 covers 15 residues. The V gene's germline CDR1 is SGDLS and CDR2 YYNGEE. The ends lost 1 base at V and 5 bases at J; junction bases unmatched: 8. The CDR3 spells CASSVSRGPAETQYF. CDR3 DNA sequence: TGTGCCAGCAGCGTATCAAGGGGGCCGGCGGAGACCCAGTACTTC.

The chain couples TRBV14 to TRBJ2-6, with 10 bases fitting TRBD1. Trimming removed 4 bases from V and 2 bases from J; junction bases left unmatched: 2. There are 16 residues in the CDR3. Germline V gene data show CDR1 as SGHDN and CDR2 as FVKESK. The CDR3 DNA sequence: TGTGCCAGCAGCCGGGACAGGGGAACTGGGGCCAACGTCCTGACTTTC. This encodes CASSRDRGTGANVLTF.

The genes are TRBV5-1 and TRBJ2-7; D is perhaps TRBD1 (5 bases). The germline V gene has CDR1 SGHRS and CDR2 YFSETQ. The V end lost 0 bases, the J end lost 3 bases, and 10 bases lay between the germline ends. The CDR3 is 14 amino acids. As DNA, the CDR3 is TGCGCCAGCAGCTTGGAGGCAGGGTACTACGAGCAGTACTTC. It codes for CASSLEAGYYEQYF.

This clone occurred a few times. The rearrangement joins TRBV7-2 to TRBJ2-6; TRBD2 is a possible D gene (6 bases). Trimming pared 4 bases from V and 0 bases from J, leaving 16 bases between. Germline V gene lookup returns CDR1 SGHTA and CDR2 FQGNSA. The CDR3 is 18 amino acids. The CDR3 DNA follows: TGTGCCAGCAGCTCTGCCGGGGGTATAACCTCTGGGGCCAACGTCCTGACTTTC. Translation gives CASSSAGGITSGANVLTF.

The CDR3 region has the DNA TGCGCCAGCAGCTTGGCCGACTACAGGGTCCCACACACCTTC. Protein: CASSLADYRVPHTF. The chain recombines TRBV5-1 with TRBJ1-2, with D possibly TRBD1 on 6 matching bases. Looked up from germline, CDR1 is SGHRS and CDR2 is YFSETQ. V was shortened by 0 bases and J by 12 bases, with 18 bases between the two germline ends. The CDR3 sequence is 14 residues long.

V gene TRBV9 combines with J gene TRBJ2-3; 7 bases fit TRBD1. This CDR3 is built from 13 residues. Per the germline V gene, CDR1 is SGDLS and CDR2 is YYNGEE. V was pared by 4 bases and J by 4 bases, with 3 bases of the junction left unmatched. The CDR3 nucleotides read TGTGCCAGCAGCTACGGACAGGCAGATACGCAGTATTTT. It encodes CASSYGQADTQYF.

This chain joins TRBV7-2 and TRBJ2-7; D possibly corresponds to TRBD1 (6 bases). CDR1 is SGHTA, CDR2 FQGNSA, per germline. This CDR3 is built from 15 residues. Trimming shortened V by 7 bases and J by 3 bases, and 19 bases separated the two germline ends. The CDR3: CASTATRDTHYEQYF. Here the CDR3 DNA reads TGTGCCAGCACCGCCACCCGGGACACGCACTACGAGCAGTACTTC.

This sequence joins TRBV6-1 and TRBJ2-7, with 7 nucleotides matching TRBD2. V shed 2 bases, J shed 0 bases, and the junction held 7 bases outside the gene matches. Germline CDR1 and CDR2: MNHNS and SASEGT. The CDR3 sequence is 16 residues long. DNA of the CDR3: TGTGCCAGCAGTGAACGAGTAGCGGGTCCCTCCTACGAGCAGTACTTC. It yields the protein CASSERVAGPSYEQYF.

This clone was detected once. The rearrangement joins TRBV10-1 to TRBJ1-2, with 7 nucleotides matching TRBD1. Germline values: CDR1 WNHNN, CDR2 SYGVQD (reference sequence). This CDR3 is built from 13 residues. V dropped 3 bases and J dropped 4; count of bases not matched to a gene: 2. The CDR3, as DNA: TGCGCCAGCAGTGACGCAGGGGGCTATGGCTACACCTTC. Translated, it gives CASSDAGGYGYTF.